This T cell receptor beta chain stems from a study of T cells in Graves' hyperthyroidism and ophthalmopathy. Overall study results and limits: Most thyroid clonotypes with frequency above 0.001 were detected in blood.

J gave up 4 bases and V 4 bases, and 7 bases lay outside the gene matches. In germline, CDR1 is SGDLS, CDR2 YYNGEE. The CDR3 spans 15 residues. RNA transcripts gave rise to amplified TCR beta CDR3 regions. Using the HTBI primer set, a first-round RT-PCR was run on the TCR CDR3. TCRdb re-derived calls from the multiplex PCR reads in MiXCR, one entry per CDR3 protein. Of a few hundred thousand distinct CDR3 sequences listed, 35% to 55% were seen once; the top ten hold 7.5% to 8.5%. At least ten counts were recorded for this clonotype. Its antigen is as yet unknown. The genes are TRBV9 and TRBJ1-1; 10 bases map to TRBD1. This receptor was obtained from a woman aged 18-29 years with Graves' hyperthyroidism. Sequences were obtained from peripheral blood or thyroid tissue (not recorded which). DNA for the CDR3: TGTGCCAGCAGCCCGCGGGGACAGGGGAGCACTGAAGCTTTCTTT. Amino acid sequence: CASSPRGQGSTEAFF.